One sample yielded the 3 T cell receptor beta chains listed below, sequenced in a study of T cells in women clearing cervical HPV infection (dated by TCRdb to 2016 to 2018). The method behind the library was the immunoSEQ multiplex PCR assay. TCRdb's version of the immuneACCESS table is confined to in-frame rearrangements and falls short of the full clone set. An unresolved V gene accounts for under half of the shortfall where checked; the remainder is of unknown origin. This sample's clone table shows some 23,000 clones. Under 3.5% of the sample is taken by the ten largest. Sequencing used blood buffy coat. These receptor sequences come from a woman aged 18 to 75 with a cervical HPV16 infection that either progressed to CIN3+ or cleared (not recorded which).

Remarks on this clone: The DNA ends 3 residues before the CDR3 does, and the rest of the CDR3 is filled in from the germline J gene. This chain links TRBV19 with TRBJ2-1; 8 nucleotides agree with TRBD1. Germline V CDR1 and CDR2: LNHDA, SQIVND (reference sequence). The V segment lost 1 base and the J segment 9 bases; nucleotides outside the gene matches: 8. CDR3 length: 15 amino acids. This chain's CDR3 is CASSIGQGTPSEQFF. Partial CDR3 DNA: TGTGCCAGTAGTATAGGACAGGGGACCCCAAGTGAG.

On this clone itself: The sequenced fragment ends 3 residues before the CDR3 boundary, so the rest is inferred from the germline J gene. This CDR3 is also generated by other DNA sequences in the sample. The chain combines TRBV18 with TRBJ1-6; 9 bases align to TRBD1. From germline, CDR1 is KGHSH and CDR2 LQKENI. Unmatched junction bases numbered 6, after V lost 6 bases and J lost 6 bases. The CDR3 has 15 amino acids. CDR3 residues: CASSPLDRGNSPLHF. The DNA read from the CDR3 is TGTGCCAGCTCCCCGTTGGACAGGGGTAATTCACCC.

Judged by frequency, this clone is medium-sized. The read is 3 residues too short to cover the CDR3 end, so that end is filled in from the germline J gene. This chain joins TRBV5-1 and TRBJ1-2; TRBD1 matches at 7 bases. CDR3 size: 13 residues. Germline-derived CDR1 and CDR2 are SGHRS and YFSETQ. This CDR3 reads CASSLGQGVVYTF. The covered CDR3 bases are TGCGCCAGCAGCTTGGGACAGGGAGTTGTC.